This TCR beta chain came from a study of HIV-infected patients and healthy controls. Study-wide points: Untreated HIV+ repertoires had roughly threefold fewer distinct CDR3s and lower Shannon diversity than healthy controls.

CDR1 and CDR2 from the germline V gene are KGHDR and SFDVKD. V was clipped by 6 bases and J by 4 bases; unmatched bases: 9. The CDR3 loop spans 15 amino acids. No cell fractionation was done, so the repertoire covers all unsorted peripheral blood T cells. cDNA was made from 500 ng RNA using alpha and beta constant primers. Separate chain-specific third strand synthesis with multiplexing indices produced the alpha and beta libraries. The cDNA received a 5' RACE adapter containing a random hexamer plus an SP2 sequencing primer site. One entry per CDR3 protein, called by TCRdb with MiXCR from the 5' RACE reads. Of under 20,000 distinct CDR3 sequences detected, 9.4% appear once; the ten largest clones hold less than 6.5%. This clonotype has at least ten counts. The antigen is not known.

The specimen sequenced was blood. The sequence was obtained from an adult in good health. The gene calls are TRBV24-1 and TRBJ1-2, with TRBD1 matching 8 bases. The CDR3 nucleotides are TGTGCCACCAGTATGAACCGGGACAGGCTCTATGGCTACACCTTC. Its protein is CATSMNRDRLYGYTF.